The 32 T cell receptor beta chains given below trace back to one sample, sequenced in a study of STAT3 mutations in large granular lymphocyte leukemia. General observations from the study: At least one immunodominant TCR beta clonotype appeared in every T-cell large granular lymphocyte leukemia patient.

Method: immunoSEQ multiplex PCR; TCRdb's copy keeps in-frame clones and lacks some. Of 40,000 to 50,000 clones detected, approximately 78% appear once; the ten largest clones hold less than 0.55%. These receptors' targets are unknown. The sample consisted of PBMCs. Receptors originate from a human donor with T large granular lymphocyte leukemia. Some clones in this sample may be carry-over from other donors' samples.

The chain's CDR3 is CASSLFMGARETGELFF. The CDR3 coding sequence is TGTGCCAGCAGCTTATTCATGGGGGCAAGGGAAACCGGGGAGCTGTTTTTT. The rearrangement uses TRBV7-9 and TRBJ2-2; tentatively, D is TRBD1 (6 bases). The V and J ends lost 2 bases and 5 bases respectively, with 18 bases between them. Per germline, CDR1 SEHNR and CDR2 FQNEAQ (reference sequence). CDR3 length: 17 residues.

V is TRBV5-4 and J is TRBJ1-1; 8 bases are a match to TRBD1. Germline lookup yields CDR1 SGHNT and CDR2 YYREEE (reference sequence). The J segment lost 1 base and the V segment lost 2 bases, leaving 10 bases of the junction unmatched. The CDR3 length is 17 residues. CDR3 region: CASSFGGTGPKNTEAFF. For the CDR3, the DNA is TGTGCCAGCAGCTTTGGAGGGACAGGCCCAAAGAACACTGAAGCTTTCTTT. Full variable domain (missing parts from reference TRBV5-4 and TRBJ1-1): ETGVTQSPTHLIKTRGQQVTLRCSSQSGHNTVSWYQQALGQGPQFIFQYYREEENGRGNFPPRFSGLQFPNYSSELNVNALELDDSALYLCASSFGGTGPKNTEAFFGQGTRLTVV.

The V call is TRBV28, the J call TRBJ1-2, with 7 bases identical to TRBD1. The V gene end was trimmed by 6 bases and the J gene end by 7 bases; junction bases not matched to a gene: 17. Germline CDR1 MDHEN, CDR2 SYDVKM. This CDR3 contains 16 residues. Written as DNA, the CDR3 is TGTGCCAGCAGCCCTCCGGACAGGTACCCTGTAGGTGGCTACACCTTC. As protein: CASSPPDRYPVGGYTF.

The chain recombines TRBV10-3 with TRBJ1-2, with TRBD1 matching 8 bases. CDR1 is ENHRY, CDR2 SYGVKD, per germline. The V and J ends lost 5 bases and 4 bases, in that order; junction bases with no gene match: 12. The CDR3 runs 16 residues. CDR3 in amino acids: CAISWLHRGVTYGYTF. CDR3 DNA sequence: TGTGCCATCAGTTGGCTCCACAGGGGGGTCACCTATGGCTACACCTTC.

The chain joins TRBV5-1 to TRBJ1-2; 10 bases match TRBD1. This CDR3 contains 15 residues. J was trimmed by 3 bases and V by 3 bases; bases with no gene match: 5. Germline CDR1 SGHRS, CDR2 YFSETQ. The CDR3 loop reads CASSSGQGEYYGYTF. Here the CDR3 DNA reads TGCGCCAGCAGCTCTGGACAGGGGGAATACTATGGCTACACCTTC.

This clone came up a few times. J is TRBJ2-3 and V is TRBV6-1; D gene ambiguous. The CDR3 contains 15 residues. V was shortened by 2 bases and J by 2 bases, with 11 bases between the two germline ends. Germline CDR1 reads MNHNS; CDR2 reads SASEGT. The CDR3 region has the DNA TGTGCCAGCAGTGAACGGCCATTGGACACAGATACGCAGTATTTT. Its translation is CASSERPLDTDTQYF.

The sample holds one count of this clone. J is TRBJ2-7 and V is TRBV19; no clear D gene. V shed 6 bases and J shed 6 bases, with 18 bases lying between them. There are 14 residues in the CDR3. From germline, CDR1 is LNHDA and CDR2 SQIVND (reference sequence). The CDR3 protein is CASSPGLYIGEQYF. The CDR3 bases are TGTGCCAGTAGCCCCGGTCTTTACATCGGCGAGCAGTACTTC.

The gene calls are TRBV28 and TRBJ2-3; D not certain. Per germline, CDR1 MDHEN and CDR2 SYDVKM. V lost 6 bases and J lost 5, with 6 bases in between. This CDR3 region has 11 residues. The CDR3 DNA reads TGTGCCAGCAGCTCAGAAGATACGCAGTATTTT. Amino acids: CASSSEDTQYF.

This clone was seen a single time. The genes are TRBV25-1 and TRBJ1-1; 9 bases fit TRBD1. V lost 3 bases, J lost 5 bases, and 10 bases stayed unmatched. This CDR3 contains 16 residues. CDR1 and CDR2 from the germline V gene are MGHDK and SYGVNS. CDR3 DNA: TGTGCCAGCAGTGATGATGGTGGGACAGGGAGTACTGAAGCTTTCTTT. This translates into CASSDDGGTGSTEAFF.

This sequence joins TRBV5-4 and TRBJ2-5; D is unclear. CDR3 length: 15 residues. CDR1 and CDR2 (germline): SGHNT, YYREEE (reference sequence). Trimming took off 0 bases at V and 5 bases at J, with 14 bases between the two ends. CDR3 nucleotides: TGTGCCAGCAGCTTGGGGGTTATTCCCGCCGAGACCCAGTACTTC. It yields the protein CASSLGVIPAETQYF.

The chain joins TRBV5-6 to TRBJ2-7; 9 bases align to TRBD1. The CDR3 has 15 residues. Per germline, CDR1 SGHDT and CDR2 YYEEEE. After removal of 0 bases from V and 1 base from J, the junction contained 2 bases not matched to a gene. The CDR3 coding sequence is TGTGCCAGCAGCTTGGGTGGGACAGGGTCCTACGAGCAGTACTTC. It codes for CASSLGGTGSYEQYF.

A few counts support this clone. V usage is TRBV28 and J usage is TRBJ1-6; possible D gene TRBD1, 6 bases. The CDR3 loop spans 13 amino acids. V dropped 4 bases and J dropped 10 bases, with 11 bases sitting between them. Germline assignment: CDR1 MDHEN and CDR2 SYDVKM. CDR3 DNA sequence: TGTGCCAGCAGTTCTACAGGGAGATCACCCCTCCACTTT. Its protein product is CASSSTGRSPLHF. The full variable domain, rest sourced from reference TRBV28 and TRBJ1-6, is DVKVTQSSRYLVKRTGEKVFLECVQDMDHENMFWYRQDPGLGLRLIYFSYDVKMKEKGDIPEGYSVSREKKERFSLILESASTNQTSMYLCASSSTGRSPLHFGNGTRLTVT.

The CDR3 nucleotides are TGCGCCAGCAGCCAGCGGACAGGGAGCGAGCAGTACGTC. It codes for CASSQRTGSEQYV. V usage is TRBV5-1 and J usage is TRBJ2-7; 8 bases agree with TRBD1. The V and J ends lost 4 bases and 6 bases, in that order; junction bases with no gene match: 6. The CDR3 consists of 13 residues. CDR1 and CDR2 (germline): SGHRS, YFSETQ.

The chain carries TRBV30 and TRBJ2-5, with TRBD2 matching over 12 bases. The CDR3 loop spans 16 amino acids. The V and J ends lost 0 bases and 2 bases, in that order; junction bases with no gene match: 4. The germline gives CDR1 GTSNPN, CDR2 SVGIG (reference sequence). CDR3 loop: CAWSVGLAGGQETQYF. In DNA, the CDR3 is TGTGCCTGGAGTGTAGGGCTAGCGGGGGGGCAAGAGACCCAGTACTTC.

In nucleotides, the CDR3 is TGTGCCAGCAGTGACCGGGCAGGGGGGAGCTACGAGCAGTACTTC. This encodes CASSDRAGGSYEQYF. This chain links TRBV27 with TRBJ2-7, with D maybe TRBD1 (7 bases). V was clipped by 5 bases and J by 3 bases, with 17 bases between them. The germline gives CDR1 MNHEY, CDR2 SMNVEV (reference sequence). The CDR3 has 15 amino acids.

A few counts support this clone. For the CDR3, the DNA is TGTGCCAGCAGCTTAGGGGTCGCAGGGAGTCAGCCCCAGCATTTT. Translation: CASSLGVAGSQPQHF. The J gene is TRBJ1-5, the V gene TRBV11-2; tentatively, D is TRBD1 (5 bases). Germline CDR1 is SGHAT and CDR2 is FQNNGV. V shed 1 base and J shed 6 bases, with 13 bases lying between them. This CDR3 contains 15 residues.

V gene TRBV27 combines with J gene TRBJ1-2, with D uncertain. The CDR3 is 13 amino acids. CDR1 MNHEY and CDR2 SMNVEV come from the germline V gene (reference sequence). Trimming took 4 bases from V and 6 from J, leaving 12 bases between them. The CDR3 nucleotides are TGTGCCAGCAGTTGGGGTAGAGGTGATGGCTACACCTTC. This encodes CASSWGRGDGYTF.

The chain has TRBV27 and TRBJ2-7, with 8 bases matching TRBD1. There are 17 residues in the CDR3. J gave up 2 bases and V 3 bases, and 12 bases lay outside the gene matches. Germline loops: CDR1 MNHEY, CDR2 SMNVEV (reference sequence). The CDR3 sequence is CASSFLSPRTGPYEQYF. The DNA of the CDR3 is TGTGCCAGCAGTTTCCTCAGCCCCCGGACAGGGCCCTACGAGCAGTACTTC.

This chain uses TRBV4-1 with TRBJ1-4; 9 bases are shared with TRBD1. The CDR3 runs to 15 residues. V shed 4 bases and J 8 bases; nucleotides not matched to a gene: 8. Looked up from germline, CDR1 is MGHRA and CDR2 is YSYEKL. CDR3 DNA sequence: TGCGCCAGCAGCCCTATTTCGGGACAGGGCGAAAAACTGTTTTTT. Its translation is CASSPISGQGEKLFF.

The CDR3 nucleotides are TGTGCCAGCAGCACGACTAGTAGGCTCGGAGATACGCAGTATTTT. As protein: CASSTTSRLGDTQYF. The V gene is TRBV2, the J gene TRBJ2-3; a possible D gene is TRBD2 (6 bases). The ends were cut back, 6 bases at V and 5 bases at J, with 18 bases in the middle. Germline CDR1 is SNHLY and CDR2 is FYNNEI. This CDR3 has 15 amino acids.

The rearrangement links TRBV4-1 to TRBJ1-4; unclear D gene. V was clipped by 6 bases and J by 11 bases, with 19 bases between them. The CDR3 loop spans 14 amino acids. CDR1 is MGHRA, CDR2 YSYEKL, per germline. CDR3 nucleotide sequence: TGCGCCAGCAGTCCCCTAAGGGCAGCAGAGAAACTGTTTTTT. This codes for CASSPLRAAEKLFF.

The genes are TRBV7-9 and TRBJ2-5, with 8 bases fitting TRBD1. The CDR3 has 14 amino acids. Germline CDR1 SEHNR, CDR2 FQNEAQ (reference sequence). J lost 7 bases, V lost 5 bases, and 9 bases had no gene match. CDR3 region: CASSIQGADVTQYF. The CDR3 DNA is TGTGCCAGCAGCATTCAGGGGGCGGACGTGACCCAGTACTTC.

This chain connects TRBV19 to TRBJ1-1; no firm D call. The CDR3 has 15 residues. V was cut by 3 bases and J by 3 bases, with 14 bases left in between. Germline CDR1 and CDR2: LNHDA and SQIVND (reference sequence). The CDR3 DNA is TGTGCCAGTAGTATTGGGTCCTTCCGGGACACTGAAGCTTTCTTT. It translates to CASSIGSFRDTEAFF.

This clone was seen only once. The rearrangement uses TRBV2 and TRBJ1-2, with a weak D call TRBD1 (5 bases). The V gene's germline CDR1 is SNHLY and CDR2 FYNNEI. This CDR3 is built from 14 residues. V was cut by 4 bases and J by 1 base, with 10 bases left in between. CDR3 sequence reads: CASSGQILNYGYTF. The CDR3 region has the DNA TGTGCCAGCAGTGGACAGATACTTAACTATGGCTACACCTTC.

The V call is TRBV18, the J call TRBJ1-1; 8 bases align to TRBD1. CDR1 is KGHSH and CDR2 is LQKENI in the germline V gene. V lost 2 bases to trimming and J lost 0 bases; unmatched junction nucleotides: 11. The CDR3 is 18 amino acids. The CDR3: CASSPVGQGAGMNTEAFF. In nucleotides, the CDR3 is TGTGCCAGCTCACCAGTGGGCCAGGGGGCTGGAATGAACACTGAAGCTTTCTTT.

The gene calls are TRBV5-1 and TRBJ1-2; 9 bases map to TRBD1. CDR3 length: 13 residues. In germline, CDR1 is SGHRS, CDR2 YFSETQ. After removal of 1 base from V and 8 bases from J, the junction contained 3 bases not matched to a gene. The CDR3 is CASSLTGGIGYTF. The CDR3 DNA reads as TGCGCCAGCAGCTTGACAGGGGGCATAGGCTACACCTTC.

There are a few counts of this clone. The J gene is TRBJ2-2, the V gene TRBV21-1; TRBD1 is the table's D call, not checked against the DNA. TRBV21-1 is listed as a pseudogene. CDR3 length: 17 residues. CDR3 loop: CASSKAKGPANTGELFF. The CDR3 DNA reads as TGTGCCAGCAGCAAAGCGAAGGGGCCAGCGAACACCGGGGAGCTGTTTTTT.

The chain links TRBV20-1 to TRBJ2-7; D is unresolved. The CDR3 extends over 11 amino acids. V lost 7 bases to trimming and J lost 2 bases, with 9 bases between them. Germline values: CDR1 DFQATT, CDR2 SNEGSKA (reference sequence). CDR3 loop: CSEGRPYEQYF. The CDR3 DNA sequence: TGCAGTGAGGGTAGACCCTACGAGCAGTACTTC.

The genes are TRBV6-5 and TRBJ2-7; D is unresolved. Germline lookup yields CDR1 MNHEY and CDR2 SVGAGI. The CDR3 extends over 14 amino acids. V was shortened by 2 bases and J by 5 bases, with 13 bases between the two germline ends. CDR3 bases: TGTGCCAGCAGTTACATGGGTTGGCAAGACGAGCAGTACTTC. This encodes CASSYMGWQDEQYF.

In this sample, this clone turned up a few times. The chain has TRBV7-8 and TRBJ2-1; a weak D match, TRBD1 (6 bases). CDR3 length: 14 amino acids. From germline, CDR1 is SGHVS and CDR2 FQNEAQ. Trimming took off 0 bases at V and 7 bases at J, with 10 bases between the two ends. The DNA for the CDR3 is TGTGCCAGCAGCTTAGCGGTCAGGGGTAATGAGCAGTTCTTC. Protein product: CASSLAVRGNEQFF.

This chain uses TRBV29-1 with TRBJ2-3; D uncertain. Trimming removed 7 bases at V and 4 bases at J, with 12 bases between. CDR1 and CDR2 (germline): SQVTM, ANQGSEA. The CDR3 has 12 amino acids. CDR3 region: CSDERGSDTQYF. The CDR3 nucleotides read TGCAGCGACGAACGTGGGTCAGATACGCAGTATTTT.

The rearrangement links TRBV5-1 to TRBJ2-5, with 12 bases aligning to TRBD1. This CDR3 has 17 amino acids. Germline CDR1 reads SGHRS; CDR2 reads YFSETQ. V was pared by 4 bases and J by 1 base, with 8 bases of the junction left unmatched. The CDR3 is CASSLTGTGGRQETQYF. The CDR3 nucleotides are TGCGCCAGCAGCCTGACCGGGACAGGGGGCCGCCAAGAGACCCAGTACTTC.